These 18 T cell receptor beta chains share one sample of origin, sequenced in a study of beta chain features in type 1 diabetes. The sequenced template was cDNA made from the entire isolated RNA. Clones were read by immunoSEQ multiplex PCR, and TCRdb kept only the in-frame ones, dropping some. The sample records 200,000 to 300,000 clones, roughly a tenth being singletons. Study-level points and caveats: TCRB CDR3s were moderately but significantly shorter in Type 1 diabetes patients in all four CD4+ subsets.

What these receptors recognize is not known. The sample was naive CD4+ T cells from blood. These receptors were obtained from a man between 25 and 39 years old with type 1 diabetes.

The J gene is TRBJ1-6, the V gene TRBV6-6, with 8 positions matching TRBD1. This CDR3 spans 15 amino acids. The V segment lost 5 bases and the J segment 7 bases; nucleotides outside the gene matches: 7. Germline values: CDR1 MNHNY, CDR2 SVGAGI (reference sequence). This chain's CDR3 is CASSTRTGINSPLHF. The CDR3 nucleotides read TGTGCCAGCAGTACCCGGACAGGGATAAATTCACCCCTCCACTTT.

This clone turned up a few times. V gene TRBV5-1 combines with J gene TRBJ1-5, with TRBD1 matching over 8 bases. V lost 2 bases and J lost 9; bases outside the gene matches: 7. The CDR3 runs 14 residues. Germline loops: CDR1 SGHRS, CDR2 YFSETQ. This CDR3 reads CASSLRTGRGPQHF. CDR3 in DNA: TGCGCCAGCAGCTTACGGACAGGGCGGGGGCCCCAGCATTTT.

The V gene is TRBV11-2, the J gene TRBJ1-1, with D maybe TRBD1 (5 bases). The CDR3 sequence is 13 residues long. V gave up 4 bases and J gave up 7 bases, with 13 bases separating them. Germline V gene data show CDR1 as SGHAT and CDR2 as FQNNGV. CDR3 nucleotides: TGTGCCAGCAGCTCTACAGGTAGCCTTGAAGCTTTCTTT. Translation gives CASSSTGSLEAFF.

This clone was recorded a few times. The V and J genes are TRBV9 and TRBJ1-1; no reliable D call. V was trimmed by 5 bases and J by 4 bases, leaving 15 bases between them. Germline V CDR1 and CDR2: SGDLS, YYNGEE. The CDR3 has 14 residues. The CDR3 DNA sequence: TGTGCCAGCAGTCCCGCCCCGGCGGGCACTGAAGCTTTCTTT. Translating it yields CASSPAPAGTEAFF.

This chain uses TRBV28 with TRBJ2-1; TRBD2 aligns across 7 bases. CDR3 size: 13 residues. Germline-derived CDR1 and CDR2 are MDHEN and SYDVKM. The V segment lost 6 bases and the J segment 5 bases; nucleotides outside the gene matches: 4. The DNA of the CDR3 is TGTGCCAGCAGGGCGGGGGTCCACAATGAGCAGTTCTTC. It codes for CASRAGVHNEQFF. Full variable domain (remainder filled in from reference TRBV28 and TRBJ2-1): DVKVTQSSRYLVKRTGEKVFLECVQDMDHENMFWYRQDPGLGLRLIYFSYDVKMKEKGDIPEGYSVSREKKERFSLILESASTNQTSMYLCASRAGVHNEQFFGPGTRLTVL.

V and J are TRBV15 and TRBJ2-1; unclear D gene. Germline CDR1 and CDR2: LNHNV and YYDKDF (reference sequence). The CDR3 totals 12 residues. V lost 0 bases to trimming and J lost 8 bases, with 5 bases between them. This CDR3 reads CATSRDGYEQFF. The CDR3 nucleotides read TGTGCCACCAGCAGAGATGGCTATGAGCAGTTCTTC.

The rearrangement links TRBV7-9 to TRBJ1-1; perhaps TRBD1 as D (5 bases). CDR3 length: 16 amino acids. In germline, CDR1 is SEHNR, CDR2 FQNEAQ (reference sequence). The V end lost 5 bases, the J end lost 3 bases, and 19 bases lay between the germline ends. Here the CDR3 reads CASSPGGGGVYTEAFF. CDR3 sequence (DNA): TGTGCCAGCAGCCCCGGGGGGGGAGGGGTGTACACTGAAGCTTTCTTT. Full variable domain (rest looked up from reference TRBV7-9 and TRBJ1-1): DTGVSQNPRHKITKRGQNVTFRCDPISEHNRLYWYRQTLGQGPEFLTYFQNEAQLEKSRLLSDRFSAERPKGSFSTLEIQRTEQGDSAMYLCASSPGGGGVYTEAFFGQGTRLTVV.

This clone has more than one count but fewer than ten. The chain recombines TRBV5-1 with TRBJ2-7, with a possible D match to TRBD1 (6 bases). The germline V and J ends were trimmed by 3 bases and 5 bases, with 12 bases remaining between them. CDR1 and CDR2 from the germline V gene are SGHRS and YFSETQ. This CDR3 is 13 amino acids long. The CDR3 DNA reads TGCGCCAGCAGCTCTGGACAGACTAACGAGCAGTACTTC. This sequence encodes CASSSGQTNEQYF.

This clone was found a few times. The rearrangement joins TRBV29-1 to TRBJ2-1, with 9 bases identical to TRBD2. CDR3 size: 13 residues. V shed 3 bases and J 8 bases; nucleotides not matched to a gene: 5. Germline values: CDR1 SQVTM, CDR2 ANQGSEA. For the CDR3, the DNA is TGCAGCGTTGATCGGCGGGGGGGCCATGAGCAGTTCTTC. Residues: CSVDRRGGHEQFF.

This clone was found a few times. The chain couples TRBV11-1 to TRBJ1-1, with a possible D match to TRBD1 (6 bases). The CDR3 extends over 13 amino acids. V was pared by 5 bases and J by 1 base, with 8 bases between. Germline CDR1 SGHAT, CDR2 FQDESV (reference sequence). The CDR3 region is CASSTQGNTEAFF. The CDR3 nucleotides are TGTGCCAGCAGCACACAGGGGAACACTGAAGCTTTCTTT.

The rearrangement joins TRBV4-2 to TRBJ2-7; 7 bases are shared with TRBD1. The CDR3 runs to 16 residues. V shed 0 bases and J 7 bases; nucleotides not matched to a gene: 12. The germline V gene has CDR1 LGHNA and CDR2 YNFKEQ. The CDR3 region has the DNA TGTGCCAGCAGCCAAGAATTGAGGGGGCCGATACAAGAGCAGTACTTC. Residues: CASSQELRGPIQEQYF.

This clone has more than one count but fewer than ten. The gene calls are TRBV28 and TRBJ1-1; 8 bases line up with TRBD1. Trimming removed 8 bases from V and 7 bases from J; junction bases left unmatched: 6. CDR1 MDHEN and CDR2 SYDVKM come from the germline V gene. CDR3 size: 12 residues. The CDR3 DNA is TGTGCCAGCCGATTAGGGACAGGTGAAGCTTTCTTT. Its translation: CASRLGTGEAFF.

This clone was seen a few times. The V call is TRBV28, the J call TRBJ1-2; D is ambiguous. Between the trimmed V and J ends, which lost 3 bases and 6 bases, there was a span of 11 bases. Per the germline V gene, CDR1 is MDHEN and CDR2 is SYDVKM. This CDR3 is built from 13 residues. CDR3 amino acids: CASSLVGRNGYTF. The CDR3 coding sequence is TGTGCCAGCAGTTTGGTAGGGAGGAATGGCTACACCTTC.

The chain has TRBV19 and TRBJ1-4; 10 bases match TRBD1. This CDR3 is 15 amino acids long. Germline loops: CDR1 LNHDA, CDR2 SQIVND (reference sequence). Trimming removed 3 bases from V and 8 bases from J; junction bases left unmatched: 6. The CDR3 DNA reads TGTGCCAGTAGTATGAGGACAGGGGGGGAAGAAAAACTGTTTTTT. This translates into CASSMRTGGEEKLFF.

This clone was counted a few times. DNA of the CDR3: TGTGCTAGTGGTTTGGGGGCGCTGGACTATGGCTACACCTTC. As protein: CASGLGALDYGYTF. V usage is TRBV12-5 and J usage is TRBJ1-2, with D hard to call. The CDR3 consists of 14 residues. In germline, CDR1 is LGHNT, CDR2 FRNRAP. V lost 1 base, J lost 3 bases, and 9 bases lay in between.

As DNA, the CDR3 is TGTGCCACCCGAAGGGGGAACGATGGCTACACCTTC. Residues: CATRRGNDGYTF. The J gene is TRBJ1-2, the V gene TRBV7-2; D possibly corresponds to TRBD1 (6 bases). The CDR3 has 12 amino acids. CDR1 is SGHTA, CDR2 FQGNSA, per germline. V was pared by 10 bases and J by 6 bases, with 15 bases between. The full variable domain, in which reference TRBV7-2 and TRBJ1-2 provide the parts outside the CDR3, is GAGVSQSPSNKVTEKGKDVELRCDPISGHTALYWYRQSLGQGLEFLIYFQGNSAPDKSGLPSDRFSAERTGGSVSTLTIQRTQQEDSAVYLCATRRGNDGYTFGSGTRLTVV.

This clone was seen a handful of times. V gene TRBV6-1 combines with J gene TRBJ2-7; 7 bases match TRBD2. The CDR3 extends over 12 amino acids. CDR1 MNHNS and CDR2 SASEGT come from the germline V gene. After removal of 4 bases from V and 3 bases from J, the junction contained 0 bases not matched to a gene. CDR3 in DNA: TGTGCCAGCAGTGCGGGGGGCTACGAGCAGTACTTC. Its protein is CASSAGGYEQYF.

This clone was detected a few times. The rearrangement links TRBV2 to TRBJ1-5, with D possibly TRBD1 on 6 matching bases. Germline-derived CDR1 and CDR2 are SNHLY and FYNNEI. The CDR3 consists of 11 residues. Deletions cut 8 bases from V and 8 bases from J, with 10 bases between. CDR3 DNA: TGTGCCAGCGGGAACAGGGAGCCCCAGCATTTT. Translating it yields CASGNREPQHF.